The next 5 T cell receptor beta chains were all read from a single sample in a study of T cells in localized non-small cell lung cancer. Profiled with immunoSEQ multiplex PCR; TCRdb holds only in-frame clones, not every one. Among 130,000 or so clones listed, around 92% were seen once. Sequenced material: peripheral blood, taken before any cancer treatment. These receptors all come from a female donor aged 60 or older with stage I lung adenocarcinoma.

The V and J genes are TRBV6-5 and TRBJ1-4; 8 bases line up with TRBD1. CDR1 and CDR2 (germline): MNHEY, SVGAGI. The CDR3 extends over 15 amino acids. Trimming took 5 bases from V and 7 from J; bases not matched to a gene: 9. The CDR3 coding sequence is TGTGCCAGCAGTCACCGACAGGGGAGGACTGAAAAACTGTTTTTT. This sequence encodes CASSHRQGRTEKLFF.

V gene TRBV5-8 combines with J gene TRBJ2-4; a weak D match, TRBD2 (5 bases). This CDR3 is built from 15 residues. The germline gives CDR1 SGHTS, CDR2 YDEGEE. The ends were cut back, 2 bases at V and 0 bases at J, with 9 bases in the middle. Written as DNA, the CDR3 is TGTGCCAGCAGCTTCAGCGGCCTAGCCAAAAACATTCAGTACTTC. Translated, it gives CASSFSGLAKNIQYF.

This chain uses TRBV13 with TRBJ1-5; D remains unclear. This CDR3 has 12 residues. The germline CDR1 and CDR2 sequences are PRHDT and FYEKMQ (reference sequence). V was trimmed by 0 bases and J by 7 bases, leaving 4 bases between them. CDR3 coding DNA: TGTGCCAGCAGCTTAGGGGTGCAGCCCCAGCATTTT. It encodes CASSLGVQPQHF.

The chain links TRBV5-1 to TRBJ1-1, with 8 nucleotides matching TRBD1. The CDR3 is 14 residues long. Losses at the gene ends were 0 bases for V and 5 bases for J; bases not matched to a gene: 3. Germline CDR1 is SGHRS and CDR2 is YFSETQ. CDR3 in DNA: TGCGCCAGCAGCTTGGTAGGACAGGGAACTGAAGCTTTCTTT. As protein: CASSLVGQGTEAFF.

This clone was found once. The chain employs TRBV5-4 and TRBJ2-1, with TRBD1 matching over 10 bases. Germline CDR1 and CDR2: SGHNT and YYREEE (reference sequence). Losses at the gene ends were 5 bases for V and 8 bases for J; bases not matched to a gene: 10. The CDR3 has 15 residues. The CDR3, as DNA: TGTGCCAGCAGATTAAGACAGGGGGCAAGGGATGAGCAGTTCTTC. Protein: CASRLRQGARDEQFF.